A single sample gave rise to the 27 T cell receptor beta chains below, sequenced in a study of blood T cell repertoires in COVID-19. Method: immunoSEQ multiplex PCR; TCRdb's copy keeps in-frame clones and lacks some. The data contain about 240,000 clones, 70% to 90% of them singletons. The sequencing input was peripheral blood. These TCRs come from a woman in her 70s with active or convalescent COVID-19.

The rearrangement links TRBV10-1 to TRBJ1-3, with D unclear. Germline-derived CDR1 and CDR2 are WNHNN and SYGVQD (reference sequence). V gave up 5 bases and J gave up 2 bases, with 13 bases separating them. The CDR3 has 15 residues. The CDR3 loop reads CASSFGVSAGNTIYF. The CDR3 nucleotides read TGCGCCAGCAGTTTCGGGGTCTCCGCTGGAAACACCATATATTTT.

The chain recombines TRBV14 with TRBJ2-7, with D perhaps TRBD1 (5 bases). Germline CDR1 SGHDN, CDR2 FVKESK. Trimming removed 4 bases from V and 2 bases from J, with 6 bases in between. The CDR3 runs 12 residues. CDR3 protein: CASSLTAYEQYF. The DNA for the CDR3 is TGTGCCAGCAGCCTGACAGCCTACGAGCAGTACTTC.

CDR3 in amino acids: CASSSTGAGDTQYF. In DNA form, the CDR3 reads TGTGCCAGCAGCTCGACAGGGGCCGGAGATACGCAGTATTTT. The V and J genes are TRBV7-2 and TRBJ2-3, with TRBD1 matching 8 bases. Germline V gives CDR1 SGHTA, CDR2 FQGNSA. This CDR3 comprises 14 residues. The V gene end was trimmed by 4 bases and the J gene end by 5 bases; junction bases not matched to a gene: 5.

Remarks on this clone: The same CDR3 also results from other DNA sequences found in this sample. V usage is TRBV3-1 (or the pseudogene TRBV3-2) and J usage is TRBJ2-2; D ambiguous. V shed 4 bases and J shed 5 bases, with 8 bases lying between them. In germline, CDR1 is LGHDT, CDR2 YNNKEL (reference sequence). The CDR3 totals 13 residues. CDR3 DNA: TGTGCCAGCAGCCCAACGGTAACCGGGGAGCTGTTTTTT. Amino acid sequence: CASSPTVTGELFF.

The table lists this clone with a few counts. The rearrangement links TRBV6-1 to TRBJ2-7; no firm D call. The V gene lost 2 bases and the J gene lost 4 bases, with 6 bases spanning the gap. Germline V lookup: CDR1 MNHNS, CDR2 SASEGT. The CDR3 consists of 12 residues. This CDR3 is CASSELYYEQYF. In nucleotides, the CDR3 is TGTGCCAGCAGTGAACTGTATTACGAGCAGTACTTC.

The rearrangement joins TRBV28 to TRBJ2-7; 8 positions agree with TRBD1. Trimming cost V 4 bases and J 3 bases; bases outside gene matches: 8. CDR1 and CDR2 (germline): MDHEN, SYDVKM. The CDR3 sequence is 15 residues long. The CDR3 here is CASSSSGTGLYEQYF. The CDR3 DNA reads TGTGCCAGCAGTTCCTCTGGGACAGGACTCTACGAGCAGTACTTC.

V usage is TRBV4-3 and J usage is TRBJ1-5, with D unresolved. The ends were cut back, 1 base at V and 1 base at J, with 8 bases in the middle. The germline V gene encodes CDR1 LGHNA and CDR2 YSLEER. The CDR3 runs to 15 residues. The CDR3, as DNA: TGCGCCAGCAGCCAAGGTCACAACAGCAATCAGCCCCAGCATTTT. Its protein product is CASSQGHNSNQPQHF.

V gene TRBV7-9 combines with J gene TRBJ1-4, with unresolved D. Germline-derived CDR1 and CDR2 are SEHNR and FQNEAQ (reference sequence). Trimming shortened V by 5 bases and J by 4 bases, and 17 bases separated the two germline ends. CDR3 length: 16 amino acids. The CDR3 region is CASSDGISTFNEKLFF. The CDR3 region has the DNA TGTGCCAGCAGCGACGGGATATCTACGTTTAATGAAAAACTGTTTTTT.

The J gene is TRBJ1-3, the V gene TRBV6-5, with a possible D match to TRBD1 (6 bases). V was trimmed by 6 bases and J by 3 bases, leaving 15 bases between them. Germline lookup yields CDR1 MNHEY and CDR2 SVGAGI. The CDR3 loop spans 15 amino acids. For the CDR3, the DNA is TGTGCCAGCAGGCTAGGACAGCATATTGGAAACACCATATATTTT. This encodes CASRLGQHIGNTIYF.

CDR3 DNA: TGTGCCAGCAGCCAAGAAAAGGGGGCCTATGGCTACACCTTC. It is translated as CASSQEKGAYGYTF. V is TRBV14 and J is TRBJ1-2; 7 nucleotides line up with TRBD1. V shed 0 bases and J 4 bases; nucleotides not matched to a gene: 2. Germline V gene sequence: CDR1 SGHDN, CDR2 FVKESK. The CDR3 loop spans 14 amino acids.

The chain couples TRBV10-3 to TRBJ1-6; D not certain. Germline V gene sequence: CDR1 ENHRY, CDR2 SYGVKD. Trimming left V 10 bases short and J 2 bases short, with 9 bases between. The CDR3 runs to 13 residues. The CDR3 is CASKAPYNSPLHF. In DNA, the CDR3 is TGTGCCAGCAAAGCCCCCTATAATTCACCCCTCCACTTT.

The chain employs TRBV5-1 and TRBJ1-1; weak D call: TRBD1 (6 bases). CDR3 length equals 16 residues. Trimming stripped 3 bases from V and 5 bases from J, with 20 bases between. Germline values: CDR1 SGHRS, CDR2 YFSETQ. The CDR3 loop is CASSWGLANPRTEAFF. CDR3 bases: TGCGCCAGCAGCTGGGGGCTCGCCAACCCGAGGACTGAAGCTTTCTTT.

The chain links TRBV14 to TRBJ1-2; 8 bases fit TRBD1. Germline V gene sequence: CDR1 SGHDN, CDR2 FVKESK. This CDR3 has 13 residues. V gave up 6 bases and J gave up 8 bases; unmatched junction bases: 8. CDR3 DNA: TGTGCCAGCAGTCGACAGGGGATAGGAGGCTACACCTTC. Its protein product is CASSRQGIGGYTF. Full variable domain (rest looked up from reference TRBV14 and TRBJ1-2): EAGVTQFPSHSVIEKGQTVTLRCDPISGHDNLYWYRRVMGKEIKFLLHFVKESKQDESGMPNNRFLAERTGGTYSTLKVQPAELEDSGVYFCASSRQGIGGYTFGSGTRLTVV.

Note on this clone: At one of its ends the junction is not consistent with the germline gene, which may arise from a read error. The chain is built from TRBV4-3 and TRBJ1-2, with D possibly TRBD1 on 6 matching bases. CDR1 is LGHNA, CDR2 YSLEER, per germline. The CDR3 contains 12 residues. The CDR3 DNA reads as TGCGCCAGCAGCCAAGCGACAGGTCCCCTACACTTC. Encoded protein: CASSQATGPLHF.

The V gene is TRBV3-1 (or the pseudogene TRBV3-2), the J gene TRBJ1-6; possibly TRBD1 for D (6 bases). The CDR3 is 15 residues long. V lost 2 bases and J lost 6, with 11 bases in between. Germline values: CDR1 LGHDT, CDR2 YNNKEL (reference sequence). CDR3 sequence reads: CASSQQGTGNSPLHF. The DNA for the CDR3 is TGTGCCAGCAGCCAACAGGGGACGGGTAATTCACCCCTCCACTTT.

The rearrangement links TRBV10-3 to TRBJ1-4; D perhaps matches TRBD1 (5 bases). The length of the CDR3 is 13 residues. CDR1 is ENHRY and CDR2 is SYGVKD in the germline V gene. The V end lost 6 bases, the J end lost 12 bases, and 17 bases lay between the germline ends. The CDR3 DNA sequence: TGTGCCATCAGGAGGGACGGCGGCGGGGAACTGTTTTTT. Translating it yields CAIRRDGGGELFF.

The rearrangement links TRBV6-5 to TRBJ2-7; tentatively, D is TRBD1 (6 bases). Germline lookup yields CDR1 MNHEY and CDR2 SVGAGI. The CDR3 runs 13 residues. Trimming left V 8 bases short and J 2 bases short, with 13 bases between. CDR3 residues: CASGANRAYEQYF. The CDR3 DNA reads TGTGCCAGCGGGGCGAACAGGGCCTACGAGCAGTACTTC.

The chain uses TRBV19 and TRBJ2-7, with 9 nucleotides matching TRBD1. CDR1 and CDR2 (germline): LNHDA, SQIVND (reference sequence). The CDR3 has 13 amino acids. With V trimmed by 5 bases and J by 7 bases, 6 bases remained unmatched. CDR3 protein: CASSQQGAGEQYF. The CDR3 coding sequence is TGTGCCAGTAGTCAACAGGGGGCGGGGGAGCAGTACTTC.

CDR3 sequence reads: CATSRRLRDSYEQYF. CDR3 DNA sequence: TGTGCCACCAGCCGCCGCCTGAGGGACAGCTACGAGCAGTACTTC. The gene calls are TRBV15 and TRBJ2-7; 7 positions match TRBD1. Germline V gene sequence: CDR1 LNHNV, CDR2 YYDKDF (reference sequence). The V segment lost 5 bases and the J segment 3 bases; nucleotides outside the gene matches: 10. The CDR3 is 15 residues long. Complete variable domain (other parts from reference TRBV15 and TRBJ2-7): DAMVIQNPRYQVTQFGKPVTLSCSQTLNHNVMYWYQQKSSQAPKLLFHYYDKDFNNEADTPDNFQSRRPNTSFCFLDIRSPGLGDTAMYLCATSRRLRDSYEQYFGPGTRLTVT.

This clone was recorded only once. This chain uses TRBV6-5 with TRBJ2-7; 9 bases align to TRBD1. This CDR3 is built from 13 residues. CDR1 is MNHEY and CDR2 is SVGAGI in the germline V gene. J gave up 4 bases and V 5 bases, and 3 bases lay outside the gene matches. CDR3 coding DNA: TGTGCCAGCAGTAGGACAGGGGAGTACGAGCAGTACTTC. Protein: CASSRTGEYEQYF.

The gene calls are TRBV24-1 and TRBJ2-3, with TRBD2 matching over 10 bases. CDR3 length: 16 residues. Germline V gene lookup returns CDR1 KGHDR and CDR2 SFDVKD. With V trimmed by 4 bases and J by 2 bases, 5 bases remained unmatched. CDR3 sequence: CATSEERGGHTDTQYF. CDR3 in DNA: TGTGCCACCAGTGAGGAGCGGGGGGGCCACACAGATACGCAGTATTTT.

This clone showed up just once. A junction boundary mismatches the germline segment, possibly from a read error. This chain uses TRBV3-1 (or the pseudogene TRBV3-2) with TRBJ2-5; D may match TRBD1 or TRBD2 (6 bases each). The CDR3 spans 16 residues. Germline lookup yields CDR1 LGHDT and CDR2 YNNKEL (reference sequence). The CDR3 reads CASRQGGSGVRETQYF. CDR3 in DNA: TGTGCCAGCAGGCAAGGGGGGTCGGGGGTTCGAGAGACCCAGTACTTC.

The rearrangement joins TRBV5-5 to TRBJ1-2; TRBD1 aligns across 7 bases. The J segment lost 2 bases and the V segment lost 0 bases, leaving 10 bases of the junction unmatched. Per germline, CDR1 SGHKS and CDR2 YYEKEE (reference sequence). The CDR3 is 17 amino acids. DNA of the CDR3: TGTGCCAGCAGCTTGGAGGGGACAGCGATCCCAAACTATGGCTACACCTTC. Its protein product is CASSLEGTAIPNYGYTF.

This chain uses TRBV11-2 with TRBJ2-2, with TRBD2 matching 13 bases. The germline V gene has CDR1 SGHAT and CDR2 FQNNGV. The V gene end was trimmed by 1 base and the J gene end by 14 bases; junction bases not matched to a gene: 19. This CDR3 spans 19 amino acids. The DNA for the CDR3 is TGTGCCAGCAGCTTAGCTAGGACTAGCGGGGGCCCACACACCGGTAATCTGTTTTTT. Translating it yields CASSLARTSGGPHTGNLFF.

The chain uses TRBV5-1 and TRBJ1-1; tentatively, D is TRBD1 (6 bases). The V and J ends lost 4 bases and 11 bases respectively, with 18 bases between them. The CDR3 contains 13 residues. CDR1 and CDR2 (germline): SGHRS, YFSETQ. CDR3 coding DNA: TGCGCCAGCAGCACCGGGGGGGCACAAATGGCTTTCTTT. Translating it yields CASSTGGAQMAFF. The full variable domain, with the rest looked up from reference TRBV5-1 and TRBJ1-1, is KAGVTQTPRYLIKTRGQQVTLSCSPISGHRSVSWYQQTPGQGLQFLFEYFSETQRNKGNFPGRFSGRQFSNSRSEMNVSTLELGDSALYLCASSTGGAQMAFFGQGTRLTVV.

This clone was seen just once. The V and J genes are TRBV29-1 and TRBJ2-3; D call uncertain. Germline V gives CDR1 SQVTM, CDR2 ANQGSEA. CDR3 length: 12 amino acids. Trimming cost V 3 bases and J 1 base, with 5 bases left between them. CDR3 coding DNA: TGCAGCGTTGATCAGGGCACAGATACGCAGTATTTT. This encodes CSVDQGTDTQYF.

The CDR3 here is CASSENPGAGGNEQYF. In nucleotides, the CDR3 is TGCGCCAGCAGTGAGAATCCGGGAGCGGGGGGTAACGAGCAGTACTTC. The chain recombines TRBV10-1 with TRBJ2-7, with 9 bases fitting TRBD2. CDR1 is WNHNN, CDR2 SYGVQD, per germline (reference sequence). The CDR3 is 16 residues long. The V and J ends lost 2 bases and 5 bases, in that order; junction bases with no gene match: 10.